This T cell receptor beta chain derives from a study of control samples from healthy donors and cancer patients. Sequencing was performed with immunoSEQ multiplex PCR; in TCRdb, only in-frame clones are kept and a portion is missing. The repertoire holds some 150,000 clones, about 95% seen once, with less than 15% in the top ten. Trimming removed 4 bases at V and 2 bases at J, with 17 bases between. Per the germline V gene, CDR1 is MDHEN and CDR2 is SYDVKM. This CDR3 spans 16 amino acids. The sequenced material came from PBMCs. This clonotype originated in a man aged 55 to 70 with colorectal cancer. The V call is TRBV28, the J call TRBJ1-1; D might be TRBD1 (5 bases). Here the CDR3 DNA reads TGTGCCAGCAGTTCCTATGCGACAGCGGGCAACACTGAAGCTTTCTTT. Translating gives CASSSYATAGNTEAFF.